These 14 T cell receptor beta chains were all obtained from the same sample, sequenced in a study of blood T cell repertoires in COVID-19. Clones were read by immunoSEQ multiplex PCR, and TCRdb kept only the in-frame ones, dropping some. Of roughly 260,000 clones listed, more than 75% are singletons. Sequencing was carried out using peripheral blood. The source of these receptors is a man in his forties who had recovered from COVID-19.

The chain is built from TRBV27 and TRBJ1-6; D remains unclear. Germline CDR1 reads MNHEY; CDR2 reads SMNVEV (reference sequence). V was trimmed by 5 bases and J by 7 bases, leaving 15 bases between them. The length of the CDR3 is 15 residues. The CDR3 region has the DNA TGTGCCAGCAGTATGACACCTCGGTGGAATTCACCCCTCCACTTT. It codes for CASSMTPRWNSPLHF.

J is TRBJ1-2 and V is TRBV9; D gene ambiguous. CDR1 and CDR2 (germline): SGDLS, YYNGEE. V lost 0 bases and J lost 4, with 19 bases in between. CDR3 length: 17 amino acids. The CDR3 coding sequence is TGTGCCAGCAGCGTAGATGCGGGGTACCCCCTCCTCTATGGCTACACCTTC. This encodes CASSVDAGYPLLYGYTF.

The gene calls are TRBV7-9 and TRBJ2-7, with TRBD1 matching 9 bases. CDR3 length equals 15 residues. Looked up from germline, CDR1 is SEHNR and CDR2 is FQNEAQ (reference sequence). With V trimmed by 2 bases and J by 5 bases, 7 bases remained unmatched. The CDR3 is CASSLSSRDRDEQYF. For the CDR3, the DNA is TGTGCCAGCAGCTTATCCAGTCGGGACAGGGACGAGCAGTACTTC. The whole variable domain, filled in from reference TRBV7-9 and TRBJ2-7, reads DTGVSQNPRHKITKRGQNVTFRCDPISEHNRLYWYRQTLGQGPEFLTYFQNEAQLEKSRLLSDRFSAERPKGSFSTLEIQRTEQGDSAMYLCASSLSSRDRDEQYFGPGTRLTVT.

The chain uses TRBV25-1 and TRBJ2-6; TRBD2 is a possible D gene (6 bases). Germline assignment: CDR1 MGHDK and CDR2 SYGVNS. The V end was cut by 3 bases, the J end by 3 bases, with 15 bases between. The CDR3 is 17 amino acids. The CDR3 loop reads CASSDEGRGVGANVLTF. The CDR3 DNA reads TGTGCCAGCAGTGATGAAGGGCGGGGTGTTGGGGCCAACGTCCTGACTTTC.

This clone was counted between two and nine times. The chain couples TRBV19 to TRBJ2-1, with D perhaps TRBD1 (5 bases). CDR1 is LNHDA, CDR2 SQIVND, per germline (reference sequence). V was cut by 5 bases and J by 6 bases, with 17 bases left in between. CDR3 size: 15 residues. The CDR3 here is CASSPNHGHGNEQFF. CDR3 in DNA: TGTGCCAGTAGTCCCAACCACGGACACGGCAATGAGCAGTTCTTC. Based on the CDR3 plus reference TRBV19 and TRBJ2-1, the full variable domain is DGGITQSPKYLFRKEGQNVTLSCEQNLNHDAMYWYRQDPGQGLRLIYYSQIVNDFQKGDIAEGYSVSREKKESFPLTVTSAQKNPTAFYLCASSPNHGHGNEQFFGPGTRLTVL.

The V call is TRBV29-1, the J call TRBJ2-1; 11 bases line up with TRBD2. The CDR3 covers 18 residues. Germline V lookup: CDR1 SQVTM, CDR2 ANQGSEA. V shed 4 bases, J shed 0 bases, and the junction held 11 bases outside the gene matches. CDR3 bases: TGCAGCGTTGTAAGGCTAGCGGGGGGCCTAAGCTCCTACAATGAGCAGTTCTTC. It is translated as CSVVRLAGGLSSYNEQFF.

The gene calls are TRBV5-4 and TRBJ2-2, with D perhaps TRBD1 (6 bases). Germline lookup yields CDR1 SGHNT and CDR2 YYREEE (reference sequence). V lost 1 base and J lost 5, with 12 bases in between. CDR3 size: 15 residues. Written as DNA, the CDR3 is TGTGCCAGCAGCTTGTCAGGGGCGAGAACCGGGGAGCTGTTTTTT. Translated: CASSLSGARTGELFF.

The chain employs TRBV7-9 and TRBJ2-5; a possible D gene is TRBD2 (5 bases). Trimming cost V 1 base and J 5 bases, with 14 bases left between them. Looked up from germline, CDR1 is SEHNR and CDR2 is FQNEAQ (reference sequence). This CDR3 is built from 15 residues. This CDR3 reads CASSLGELDRETQYF. CDR3 coding DNA: TGTGCCAGCAGCTTAGGAGAACTAGATCGTGAGACCCAGTACTTC.

This sequence joins TRBV4-3 and TRBJ2-3, with 9 bases that match TRBD1. The CDR3 sequence is 18 residues long. V dropped 0 bases and J dropped 3; count of bases not matched to a gene: 10. Germline V CDR1 and CDR2: LGHNA, YSLEER. CDR3 protein: CASSQDNNRGLRTDTQYF. Written as DNA, the CDR3 is TGCGCCAGCAGCCAAGATAATAACAGGGGGCTAAGAACAGATACGCAGTATTTT.

This chain joins TRBV6-2 or TRBV6-3 and TRBJ2-1; D may be TRBD2 (7 bases). With 2 bases removed from V and 2 bases from J, the gap between germline ends came to 13 bases. Germline lookup yields CDR1 MNHEY and CDR2 SVGEGT. This CDR3 comprises 16 residues. As DNA, the CDR3 is TGTGCCAGCAGTTACATGAGGGGGGGGCCCTACAATGAGCAGTTCTTC. It encodes CASSYMRGGPYNEQFF.

This chain uses TRBV9 with TRBJ2-2; TRBD1 matches at 7 bases. V dropped 6 bases and J dropped 2; count of bases not matched to a gene: 7. Per the germline V gene, CDR1 is SGDLS and CDR2 is YYNGEE. The CDR3 is 15 residues long. The CDR3 DNA reads as TGTGCCAGCAACCAACAGGGGAAAAACACCGGGGAGCTGTTTTTT. Protein product: CASNQQGKNTGELFF.

This chain connects TRBV11-2 to TRBJ1-5; 7 nucleotides match TRBD1. Germline V gives CDR1 SGHAT, CDR2 FQNNGV. J was trimmed by 2 bases and V by 5 bases; bases with no gene match: 6. There are 15 residues in the CDR3. This CDR3 is CASSARQGGNQPQHF. CDR3 DNA sequence: TGTGCCAGCAGCGCCAGACAGGGAGGCAATCAGCCCCAGCATTTT.

V gene TRBV7-8 combines with J gene TRBJ2-3; 8 bases are a match to TRBD2. CDR3 length equals 16 residues. Unmatched junction bases numbered 11, after V lost 5 bases and J lost 4 bases. Per germline, CDR1 SGHVS and CDR2 FQNEAQ. CDR3 sequence (DNA): TGTGCCAGCAGCCCCCGGGGGACTAGGTTTTCAGATACGCAGTATTTT. Translating gives CASSPRGTRFSDTQYF.

The gene calls are TRBV6-4 and TRBJ2-2, with TRBD1 matching over 7 bases. The CDR3 has 15 amino acids. The germline CDR1 and CDR2 sequences are MRHNA and SNTAGT. The V segment lost 8 bases and the J segment 2 bases; nucleotides outside the gene matches: 8. The CDR3 DNA is TGTGCCAGCTCCCAAGGGGGCAGCAACACCGGGGAGCTGTTTTTT. Translating gives CASSQGGSNTGELFF.